A single sample is the source of the 26 T cell receptor beta chains below, sequenced in a study of cytomegalovirus exposure and HLA in healthy donors. Profiled with immunoSEQ multiplex PCR; TCRdb holds only in-frame clones, not every one. The sample carries roughly 73,000 clones, 90% to 95% recorded once. What was sequenced was PBMCs. These TCRs come from a man between 18 and 29 years old in good health and CMV-seropositive.

This chain connects TRBV30 to TRBJ1-1; no clear D. The V end lost 0 bases, the J end lost 5 bases, and 13 bases lay between the germline ends. From germline, CDR1 is GTSNPN and CDR2 SVGIG (reference sequence). This CDR3 spans 14 amino acids. The CDR3 sequence: CAWSVLTGNTEAFF. Here the CDR3 DNA reads TGTGCCTGGAGTGTACTAACGGGGAATACTGAAGCTTTCTTT.

This rearrangement joins TRBV5-1 to TRBJ2-7; 9 bases match TRBD1. J gave up 2 bases and V 5 bases, and 8 bases lay outside the gene matches. The CDR3 consists of 15 residues. The germline V gene encodes CDR1 SGHRS and CDR2 YFSETQ. This chain's CDR3 is CASRITTGGAYEQYF. The DNA for the CDR3 is TGCGCCAGCAGGATTACAACAGGGGGCGCCTACGAGCAGTACTTC.

The chain has TRBV10-1 and TRBJ1-2, with 9 bases aligning to TRBD1. This CDR3 is 14 amino acids long. From germline, CDR1 is WNHNN and CDR2 SYGVQD (reference sequence). The V gene end was trimmed by 2 bases and the J gene end by 6 bases; junction bases not matched to a gene: 4. The CDR3 DNA reads as TGCGCCAGCAGTGAGAGGGGGACAGGGAATGGCTACACCTTC. It codes for CASSERGTGNGYTF.

A few counts support this clone. The chain combines TRBV6-1 with TRBJ1-2; perhaps TRBD1 as D (5 bases). The CDR3 totals 14 residues. Trimming removed 9 bases at V and 0 bases at J, with 14 bases between. In germline, CDR1 is MNHNS, CDR2 SASEGT. This CDR3 reads CASSAGSSNYGYTF. CDR3 DNA: TGTGCCAGTTCGGCAGGGTCCTCTAACTATGGCTACACCTTC.

The J gene is TRBJ2-7, the V gene TRBV28, with D possibly matching TRBD2 (7 bases). The germline V and J ends were trimmed by 3 bases and 5 bases, with 14 bases remaining between them. The CDR3 loop spans 14 amino acids. Germline V lookup: CDR1 MDHEN, CDR2 SYDVKM. The DNA of the CDR3 is TGTGCCAGCAGTTTTCGAGGGGGGGTCAACGAGCAGTACTTC. It is translated as CASSFRGGVNEQYF.

The V gene is TRBV6-6, the J gene TRBJ2-5; 8 bases align to TRBD2. After removal of 5 bases from V and 4 bases from J, the junction contained 3 bases not matched to a gene. Per the germline V gene, CDR1 is MNHNY and CDR2 is SVGAGI (reference sequence). This CDR3 has 13 amino acids. For the CDR3, the DNA is TGTGCCAGCAGTCGGGGGGGGCGAGAGACCCAGTACTTC. The encoded protein is CASSRGGRETQYF.

The chain is built from TRBV29-1 and TRBJ1-3; 7 nucleotides align to TRBD1. The DNA end lines up better with TRBJ2-2; the J call may be wrong. CDR3 length equals 16 residues. Germline V gene data show CDR1 as SQVTM and CDR2 as ANQGSEA. The DNA for the CDR3 is TGCAGCGTCCGACAGGGACCCGTTACAGACACCGGGGAGCTGTTTTTT. As protein: CSVRQGPVTDTGELFF.

This rearrangement joins TRBV19 to TRBJ1-2; D unresolved. Germline CDR1 is LNHDA and CDR2 is SQIVND (reference sequence). V was shortened by 5 bases and J by 4 bases, with 11 bases between the two germline ends. CDR3 length: 13 residues. CDR3 DNA sequence: TGTGCCAGTAGTCCTCAGGCGCTCTATGGCTACACCTTC. Translated, it gives CASSPQALYGYTF.

The V and J genes are TRBV9 and TRBJ2-5, with D possibly being TRBD2 (5 bases). CDR1 SGDLS and CDR2 YYNGEE come from the germline V gene. V dropped 0 bases and J dropped 5 bases, with 11 bases sitting between them. The CDR3 sequence is 14 residues long. Here the CDR3 DNA reads TGTGCCAGCAGCGTAGATCGGGGTGGGGAGACCCAGTACTTC. This translates into CASSVDRGGETQYF.

The chain employs TRBV29-1 and TRBJ2-7; no definite D call. Looked up from germline, CDR1 is SQVTM and CDR2 is ANQGSEA. The CDR3 loop spans 10 amino acids. V lost 5 bases and J 4 bases, leaving 6 bases between the germline ends. The CDR3 loop is CSVIEYEQYF. For the CDR3, the DNA is TGCAGCGTTATTGAGTACGAGCAGTACTTC.

The chain joins TRBV7-3 to TRBJ2-3; 9 positions agree with TRBD1. The CDR3 sequence is 17 residues long. The germline V gene encodes CDR1 SGHTA and CDR2 FQGTGA. J gave up 6 bases and V 0 bases, and 10 bases lay outside the gene matches. This CDR3 is CASSLTATGGPMDTQYF. CDR3 bases: TGTGCCAGCAGCTTAACGGCGACAGGGGGTCCGATGGATACGCAGTATTTT.

The rearrangement links TRBV7-3 to TRBJ2-7; TRBD2 might be the D (5 bases). The CDR3 runs to 13 residues. The germline V gene has CDR1 SGHTA and CDR2 FQGTGA. V lost 1 base, J lost 5 bases, and 9 bases lay in between. The CDR3 DNA sequence: TGTGCCAGCAGCTTAATGAGCGGCCACGAGCAGTACTTC. This codes for CASSLMSGHEQYF.

The chain couples TRBV6-6 to TRBJ2-1, with 9 bases identical to TRBD2. CDR3 length: 15 residues. CDR1 is MNHNY and CDR2 is SVGAGI in the germline V gene (reference sequence). With 6 bases clipped from V and 4 bases from J, the junction kept 7 bases outside the gene matches. The CDR3 coding sequence is TGTGCCAGCAGCCCCCTAGCGGGAACTTACAATGAGCAGTTCTTC. Translated, it gives CASSPLAGTYNEQFF.

The chain is built from TRBV19 and TRBJ1-5, with D maybe TRBD1 (6 bases). Trimming left V 8 bases short and J 5 bases short, with 7 bases between. The CDR3 sequence is 11 residues long. The V gene's germline CDR1 is LNHDA and CDR2 SQIVND (reference sequence). CDR3 DNA: TGTGCCAGTGGGGGCGATCAGCCCCAGCATTTT. Its translation is CASGGDQPQHF.

CDR3 bases: TGTGCCACCAGCCGACAGGGCGGCGGCAATCAGCCCCAGCATTTT. Protein: CATSRQGGGNQPQHF. The chain uses TRBV15 and TRBJ1-5; 7 bases map to TRBD1. Germline V CDR1 and CDR2: LNHNV, YYDKDF (reference sequence). V dropped 5 bases and J dropped 2; count of bases not matched to a gene: 6. This CDR3 has 15 residues.

The CDR3, as DNA: TGCGCCAGCAGCTTGGGCGGACAGCTCTCCTACGAGCAGTACTTC. This encodes CASSLGGQLSYEQYF. V gene TRBV5-1 combines with J gene TRBJ2-7; maybe TRBD1 (6 bases). CDR3 size: 15 residues. Per germline, CDR1 SGHRS and CDR2 YFSETQ. V was shortened by 0 bases and J by 0 bases, with 10 bases between the two germline ends.

This chain connects TRBV28 to TRBJ1-2; no definite D call. V dropped 7 bases and J dropped 1 base, with 7 bases sitting between them. CDR3 length: 12 residues. Germline CDR1 reads MDHEN; CDR2 reads SYDVKM. The CDR3: CASTPHNYGYTF. In nucleotides, the CDR3 is TGTGCCAGCACCCCCCATAACTATGGCTACACCTTC.

This chain connects TRBV6-5 to TRBJ2-3, with 9 positions matching TRBD1. Germline assignment: CDR1 MNHEY and CDR2 SVGAGI. CDR3 size: 15 residues. Unmatched junction bases numbered 4, after V lost 4 bases and J lost 2 bases. CDR3 amino acids: CASSSTGGITDTQYF. For the CDR3, the DNA is TGTGCCAGCAGTTCGACAGGGGGGATCACAGATACGCAGTATTTT.

The CDR3 is CASSRTGVGYTF. DNA of the CDR3: TGTGCCAGCAGTAGGACAGGGGTTGGCTACACCTTC. This sequence joins TRBV28 and TRBJ1-2; TRBD1 aligns across 9 bases. V gave up 5 bases and J gave up 7 bases; unmatched junction bases: 2. The CDR3 spans 12 residues. Per germline, CDR1 MDHEN and CDR2 SYDVKM.

The V gene is TRBV25-1, the J gene TRBJ2-4; D is unresolved. Deletions cut 4 bases from V and 8 bases from J, with 6 bases between. Germline V CDR1 and CDR2: MGHDK, SYGVNS. CDR3 length: 11 amino acids. DNA for the CDR3: TGTGCCAGCAGTGCCAACTACATTCAGTACTTC. Translation gives CASSANYIQYF.

The chain has TRBV11-2 and TRBJ2-3, with 7 bases fitting TRBD2. The CDR3 extends over 16 amino acids. After removal of 0 bases from V and 2 bases from J, the junction contained 5 bases not matched to a gene. Germline V lookup: CDR1 SGHAT, CDR2 FQNNGV. CDR3 region: CASSLEAAGDTDTQYF. The CDR3 DNA follows: TGTGCCAGCAGCTTAGAAGCGGCGGGGGACACAGATACGCAGTATTTT. Full variable domain (rest looked up from reference TRBV11-2 and TRBJ2-3): EAGVAQSPRYKIIEKRQSVAFWCNPISGHATLYWYQQILGQGPKLLIQFQNNGVVDDSQLPKDRFSAERLKGVDSTLKIQPAKLEDSAVYLCASSLEAAGDTDTQYFGPGTRLTVL.

The chain recombines TRBV5-1 with TRBJ2-1; D is ambiguous. Trimming shortened V by 3 bases and J by 0 bases, and 19 bases separated the two germline ends. Germline V lookup: CDR1 SGHRS, CDR2 YFSETQ. This CDR3 region has 18 residues. Written as DNA, the CDR3 is TGCGCCAGCAGCTCCGACCCCCCTTACCCTAGCTCCTACAATGAGCAGTTCTTC. This gives the protein CASSSDPPYPSSYNEQFF.

V usage is TRBV5-1 and J usage is TRBJ1-4; TRBD1 might be the D (6 bases). V lost 0 bases and J 4 bases, leaving 7 bases between the germline ends. This CDR3 contains 14 residues. Germline V gives CDR1 SGHRS, CDR2 YFSETQ. For the CDR3, the DNA is TGCGCCAGCAGCTTGGTAGGGGGTAATGAAAAACTGTTTTTT. This encodes CASSLVGGNEKLFF.

V gene TRBV11-2 combines with J gene TRBJ2-5; 8 bases agree with TRBD2. V dropped 2 bases and J dropped 2; count of bases not matched to a gene: 10. Germline-derived CDR1 and CDR2 are SGHAT and FQNNGV. CDR3 length: 17 residues. CDR3 in amino acids: CASSLIQGLGYQETQYF. DNA for the CDR3: TGTGCCAGCAGCTTAATTCAGGGACTAGGCTATCAAGAGACCCAGTACTTC.

V and J are TRBV28 and TRBJ1-5, with TRBD1 identical over 7 bases. V lost 5 bases and J lost 1; bases outside the gene matches: 23. CDR3 length equals 21 residues. The germline CDR1 and CDR2 sequences are MDHEN and SYDVKM. The CDR3 protein is CASSPYWTGRGRSKSNQPQHF. CDR3 nucleotide sequence: TGTGCCAGCAGTCCCTATTGGACAGGCCGCGGCCGCTCAAAAAGCAATCAGCCCCAGCATTTT.

This chain joins TRBV4-1 and TRBJ1-5, with 9 bases aligning to TRBD1. This CDR3 comprises 16 residues. Germline CDR1 MGHRA, CDR2 YSYEKL. J gave up 4 bases and V 2 bases, and 6 bases lay outside the gene matches. The CDR3 nucleotides read TGCGCCAGCAGCCAACCTTGGGACAGGGTAAATCAGCCCCAGCATTTT. Protein product: CASSQPWDRVNQPQHF.